The entry below describes one T cell receptor (beta chain). After removal of 3 bases from V and 7 bases from J, the junction contained 7 bases not matched to a gene. Germline V gene lookup returns CDR1 LNHDA and CDR2 SQIVND (reference sequence). The CDR3 spans 15 residues. These data come from a study of blood T cell repertoires in COVID-19. About the research overall: Both acute and convalescent COVID-19 samples were obtained from the United States, Italy and Spain. The analysed material was cDNA or gDNA that came from T cells, B-cell-depleted T cells, or PBMCs.

As originally analysed: The authors estimated nucleated cell counts from reference gene primer amplification. Produced via immunoSEQ multiplex PCR; TCRdb's table is partial and in-frame only. The V and J calls and clone size come from that table; D and trimming were worked out from the DNA. The table includes 200,000 to 250,000 clones, 86% detected once. The J gene is TRBJ1-4, the V gene TRBV19; 8 bases match TRBD1. The TCR was taken from a man aged 55 to 70 with acute or convalescent COVID-19. The specimen was peripheral blood. This CDR3 is CASSMGTGGGEKLFF. The DNA for the CDR3 is TGTGCCAGTAGTATGGGGACAGGAGGGGGTGAAAAACTGTTTTTT. The full variable domain, completed using reference TRBV19 and TRBJ1-4, is DGGITQSPKYLFRKEGQNVTLSCEQNLNHDAMYWYRQDPGQGLRLIYYSQIVNDFQKGDIAEGYSVSREKKESFPLTVTSAQKNPTAFYLCASSMGTGGGEKLFFGSGTQLSVL.